This TCR beta chain originates from a study of cytomegalovirus exposure and HLA in healthy donors. Points from the study as a whole: The study recorded 150 to 200 TCR beta chains that were cytomegalovirus-associated.

Germline values: CDR1 SGHRS, CDR2 YFSETQ. V lost 3 bases to trimming and J lost 8 bases; unmatched junction nucleotides: 10. This CDR3 comprises 15 residues. On this clone: No antigen is known for it.

The PCR ran on 60 Vbeta and 13 Jbeta primers. Using immunoSEQ multiplex PCR, the repertoire was profiled, and TCRdb retains in-frame clones only, with some absent. The sample contains about 160,000 clones, about 68% of which appear only once. The chain links TRBV5-1 to TRBJ2-1; TRBD2 agrees at 8 bases. The sequence derives from a female donor in good health and CMV-seronegative. The sequencing input was PBMCs. The CDR3 DNA sequence: TGCGCCAGCAGCTCTAGGTTGAGCGGGAGATATGAGCAGTTCTTC. This translates into CASSSRLSGRYEQFF.